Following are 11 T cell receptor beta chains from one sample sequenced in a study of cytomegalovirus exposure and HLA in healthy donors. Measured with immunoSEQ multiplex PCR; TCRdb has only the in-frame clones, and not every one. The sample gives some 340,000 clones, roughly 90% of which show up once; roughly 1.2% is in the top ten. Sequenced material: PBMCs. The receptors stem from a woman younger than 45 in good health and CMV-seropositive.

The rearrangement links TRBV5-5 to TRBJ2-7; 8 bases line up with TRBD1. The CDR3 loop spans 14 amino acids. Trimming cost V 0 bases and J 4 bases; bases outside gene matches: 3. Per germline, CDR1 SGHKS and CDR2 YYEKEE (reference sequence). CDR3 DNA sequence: TGTGCCAGCAGCTTGGGTACAGGGGGTTACGAGCAGTACTTC. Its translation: CASSLGTGGYEQYF.

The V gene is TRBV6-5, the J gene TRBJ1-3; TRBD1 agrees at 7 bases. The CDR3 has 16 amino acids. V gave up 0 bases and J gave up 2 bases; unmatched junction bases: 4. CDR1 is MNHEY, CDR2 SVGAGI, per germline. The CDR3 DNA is TGTGCCAGCAGTTACTCCAGACAGGGAACTGGAAACACCATATATTTT. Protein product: CASSYSRQGTGNTIYF.

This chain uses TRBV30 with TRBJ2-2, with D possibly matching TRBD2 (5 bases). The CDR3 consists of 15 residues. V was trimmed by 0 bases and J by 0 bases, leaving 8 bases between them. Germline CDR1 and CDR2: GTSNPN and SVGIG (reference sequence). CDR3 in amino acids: CAWSVLGPNTGELFF. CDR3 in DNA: TGTGCCTGGAGTGTACTAGGGCCGAACACCGGGGAGCTGTTTTTT.

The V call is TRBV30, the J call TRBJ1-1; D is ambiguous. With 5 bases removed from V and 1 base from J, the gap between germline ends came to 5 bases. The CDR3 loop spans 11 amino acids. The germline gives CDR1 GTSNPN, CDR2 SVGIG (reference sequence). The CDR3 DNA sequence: TGTGCCTGGGGAAAGAACACTGAAGCTTTCTTT. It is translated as CAWGKNTEAFF. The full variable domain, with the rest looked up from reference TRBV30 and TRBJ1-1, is SQTIHQWPATLVQPVGSPLSLECTVEGTSNPNLYWYRQAAGRGLQLLFYSVGIGQISSEVPQNLSASRPQDRQFILSSKKLLLSDSGFYLCAWGKNTEAFFGQGTRLTVV.

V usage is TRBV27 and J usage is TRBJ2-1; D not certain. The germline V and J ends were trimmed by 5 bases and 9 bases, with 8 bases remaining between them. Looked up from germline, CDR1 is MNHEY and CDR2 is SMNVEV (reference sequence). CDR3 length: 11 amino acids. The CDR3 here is CASSDMGEQFF. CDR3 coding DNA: TGTGCCAGCAGTGACATGGGTGAGCAGTTCTTC.

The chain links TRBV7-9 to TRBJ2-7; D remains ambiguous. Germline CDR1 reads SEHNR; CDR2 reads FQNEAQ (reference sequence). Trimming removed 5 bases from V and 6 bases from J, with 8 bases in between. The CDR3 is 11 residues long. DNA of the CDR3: TGTGCCAGCAGCCGCACCCTCGAGCAGTACTTC. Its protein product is CASSRTLEQYF.

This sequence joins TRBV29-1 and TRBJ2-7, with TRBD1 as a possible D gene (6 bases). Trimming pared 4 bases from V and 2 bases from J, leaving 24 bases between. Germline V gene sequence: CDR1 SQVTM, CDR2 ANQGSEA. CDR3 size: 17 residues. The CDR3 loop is CSVVGSLGAGRPYEQYF. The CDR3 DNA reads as TGCAGCGTTGTGGGATCCCTGGGGGCTGGACGTCCCTACGAGCAGTACTTC.

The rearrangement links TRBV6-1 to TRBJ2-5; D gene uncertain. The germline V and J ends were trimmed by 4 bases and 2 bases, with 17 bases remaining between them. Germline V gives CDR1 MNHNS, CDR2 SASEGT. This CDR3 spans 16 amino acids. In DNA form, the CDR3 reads TGTGCCAGCAGTGTGTCGACGGGTACTTTACAAGAGACCCAGTACTTC. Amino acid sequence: CASSVSTGTLQETQYF.

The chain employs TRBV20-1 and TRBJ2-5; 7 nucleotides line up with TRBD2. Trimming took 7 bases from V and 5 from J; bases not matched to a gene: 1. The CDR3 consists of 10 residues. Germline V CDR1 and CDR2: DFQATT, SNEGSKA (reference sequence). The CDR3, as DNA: TGCAGTGTTAGCGGGGAGACCCAGTACTTC. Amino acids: CSVSGETQYF.

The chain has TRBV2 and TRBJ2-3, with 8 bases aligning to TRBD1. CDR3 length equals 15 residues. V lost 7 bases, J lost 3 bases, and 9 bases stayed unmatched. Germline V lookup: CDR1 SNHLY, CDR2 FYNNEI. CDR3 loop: CASTFGQGRTDTQYF. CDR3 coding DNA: TGTGCCAGCACCTTCGGACAGGGAAGGACAGATACGCAGTATTTT.

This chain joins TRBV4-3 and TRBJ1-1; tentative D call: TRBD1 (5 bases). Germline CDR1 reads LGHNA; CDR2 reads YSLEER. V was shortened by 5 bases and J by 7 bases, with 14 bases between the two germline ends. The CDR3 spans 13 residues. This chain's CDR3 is CASSGGSWGEAFF. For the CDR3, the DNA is TGCGCCAGCAGCGGGGGGAGTTGGGGTGAAGCTTTCTTT.